This T cell receptor beta chain stems from a study of cytomegalovirus exposure and HLA in healthy donors. The wider study: Ancestry clustering placed 70% to 90% of more than 350 genotyped donors in the Caucasian-associated cluster. Study-level points and caveats: Reportedly, diagnosis of cytomegalovirus status by the classifier showed high specificity and sensitivity. Researchers counted about 150 TCR beta chains as cytomegalovirus-associated.

The donors were healthy bone marrow donors. This clone was observed a few times. Its matching antigen is unknown. Trimming removed 4 bases from V and 1 base from J; junction bases left unmatched: 5. Germline CDR1 and CDR2: SGHRS and YFSETQ. This CDR3 contains 15 residues. 13 Jbeta primers and 60 Vbeta primers were used for the PCR. Assay used: immunoSEQ multiplex PCR; TCRdb lists only in-frame clones, some missing. The table shows 90,000 or so clones, with less than 80% occurring only once. Sequenced sample: PBMCs. The rearrangement joins TRBV5-1 to TRBJ1-1, with 9 bases lining up with TRBD1. The source is a woman in her thirties or forties in good health and CMV-seronegative. The CDR3 DNA sequence: TGCGCCAGCAGCATAGACAGGGGGGGGAACACTGAAGCTTTCTTT. This codes for CASSIDRGGNTEAFF.